Listed below are T cell receptor beta chains from one sample, sequenced in a study of control samples from healthy donors and cancer patients. Some clones are missing from TCRdb's copy, which holds only in-frame ones; the method was immunoSEQ multiplex PCR. Among approximately 110,000 clones listed, approximately 90% were seen once. The sample taken for sequencing was blood. The receptors were sampled from a woman in her late teens or twenties in good health. The CDR3 runs from the conserved cysteine through the conserved F or W. Each record gives: J gene, D gene, V gene, clone size, CDR3 protein. D genes are given only for firm matches. Only part of the rows carry a size: once, few, many, or a class if the clone is expanded.

j_call: TRBJ2-2; d_call: -; v_call: TRBV9; clone_size: -; cdr3_aa: CASSVGDSTASYTGELFF
j_call: TRBJ2-3; d_call: TRBD1; v_call: TRBV18; clone_size: once; cdr3_aa: CASSPPRPGQSTDTQYF
j_call: TRBJ2-1; d_call: TRBD2; v_call: TRBV19; clone_size: -; cdr3_aa: CASSAPGLAANEQFF
j_call: TRBJ2-2; d_call: TRBD1; v_call: TRBV5-1; clone_size: -; cdr3_aa: CASSLLGTGGAGELFF
j_call: TRBJ1-2; d_call: TRBD1; v_call: TRBV25-1; clone_size: -; cdr3_aa: CASSDNRGRSGYTF
j_call: TRBJ2-5; d_call: -; v_call: TRBV9; clone_size: -; cdr3_aa: CASSLGPQETQYF
j_call: TRBJ2-4; d_call: -; v_call: TRBV28; clone_size: -; cdr3_aa: CASSLSWGQRTAKNIQYF
j_call: TRBJ1-5; d_call: TRBD1; v_call: TRBV28; clone_size: -; cdr3_aa: CASGILGTGDSNQPQHF
j_call: TRBJ2-2; d_call: -; v_call: TRBV18; clone_size: -; cdr3_aa: CASSSKSGLPPGELFF
j_call: TRBJ2-7; d_call: -; v_call: TRBV27; clone_size: -; cdr3_aa: CASRSTSASQSYEQYF
j_call: TRBJ2-2; d_call: TRBD1; v_call: TRBV24-1; clone_size: -; cdr3_aa: CATSDLRPQGSHTGELFF
j_call: TRBJ2-7; d_call: -; v_call: TRBV7-2; clone_size: -; cdr3_aa: CASSLHRDTYEQYF
j_call: TRBJ2-3; d_call: -; v_call: TRBV30; clone_size: -; cdr3_aa: CACRTKSTQYF
j_call: TRBJ2-7; d_call: -; v_call: TRBV5-1; clone_size: -; cdr3_aa: CASSLDGDYEQYF
j_call: TRBJ2-3; d_call: -; v_call: TRBV6-5; clone_size: once; cdr3_aa: CASTRWEVSTDTQYF
j_call: TRBJ2-2; d_call: TRBD2; v_call: TRBV5-1; clone_size: -; cdr3_aa: CASSFPTSGGFFANTGELFF
j_call: TRBJ2-3; d_call: TRBD2; v_call: TRBV4-3; clone_size: -; cdr3_aa: CASSQDASGVDTQYF
j_call: TRBJ1-5; d_call: -; v_call: TRBV5-1; clone_size: -; cdr3_aa: CASSEAGMGNQPQHF
j_call: TRBJ1-1; d_call: -; v_call: TRBV28; clone_size: -; cdr3_aa: CASSSDRRPEAFF
j_call: TRBJ2-1; d_call: TRBD2; v_call: TRBV11-3; clone_size: -; cdr3_aa: CASSPGLAGGSYNEQFF
j_call: TRBJ2-2; d_call: -; v_call: TRBV7-6; clone_size: -; cdr3_aa: CASSLYGGEGYTGELFF
j_call: TRBJ1-2; d_call: -; v_call: TRBV9; clone_size: -; cdr3_aa: CASSNRGGYTF
j_call: TRBJ1-2; d_call: -; v_call: TRBV5-1; clone_size: -; cdr3_aa: CASSLGGGKDYGYTF
j_call: TRBJ2-3; d_call: TRBD2; v_call: TRBV19; clone_size: -; cdr3_aa: CASSRQVGAGGSTDTQYF
j_call: TRBJ2-7; d_call: -; v_call: TRBV19; clone_size: -; cdr3_aa: CASSIGTGGEQYF
j_call: TRBJ2-1; d_call: -; v_call: TRBV9; clone_size: -; cdr3_aa: CASSVVSGNEQFF
j_call: TRBJ1-5; d_call: TRBD1; v_call: TRBV6-5; clone_size: -; cdr3_aa: CASKTGKGNQPQHF
j_call: TRBJ2-2; d_call: TRBD2; v_call: TRBV3-1/TRBV3-2; clone_size: -; cdr3_aa: CASSQQGLAVNPGELFF
j_call: TRBJ1-2; d_call: -; v_call: TRBV28; clone_size: -; cdr3_aa: CASSKEHNYGYTF
j_call: TRBJ2-3; d_call: -; v_call: TRBV3-1/TRBV3-2; clone_size: -; cdr3_aa: CASSQGRLRRDTQYF
j_call: TRBJ2-7; d_call: TRBD2; v_call: TRBV27; clone_size: -; cdr3_aa: CASSLAAGEHYEQYF
j_call: TRBJ2-7; d_call: -; v_call: TRBV4-3; clone_size: -; cdr3_aa: CASSQADQKAYEQYF
j_call: TRBJ2-7; d_call: TRBD1; v_call: TRBV29-1; clone_size: -; cdr3_aa: CSVEQGAGTYEQYF
j_call: TRBJ2-1; d_call: -; v_call: TRBV9; clone_size: once; cdr3_aa: CALPSSFNYNEQFF
j_call: TRBJ2-1; d_call: -; v_call: TRBV5-1; clone_size: -; cdr3_aa: CASTHPRGNRYEQFF
j_call: TRBJ1-6; d_call: -; v_call: TRBV15; clone_size: -; cdr3_aa: CATSRDTTARGSPLHF
j_call: TRBJ2-5; d_call: TRBD2; v_call: TRBV7-2; clone_size: -; cdr3_aa: CASSASGGQETQYF
j_call: TRBJ1-1; d_call: TRBD1; v_call: TRBV7-9; clone_size: -; cdr3_aa: CASSNQQGALVDTEAFF
j_call: TRBJ1-2; d_call: -; v_call: TRBV29-1; clone_size: -; cdr3_aa: CSVGKQGYGYTF
j_call: TRBJ1-1; d_call: -; v_call: TRBV5-1; clone_size: -; cdr3_aa: CASSLVVGDTEAFF
j_call: TRBJ2-3; d_call: TRBD2; v_call: TRBV7-3; clone_size: once; cdr3_aa: CASSPGLAGGRYTQYF
j_call: TRBJ2-2; d_call: TRBD2; v_call: TRBV7-2; clone_size: -; cdr3_aa: CASSLGLAGTNTGELFF